This TCR beta chain was recovered during a study of blood T cells in healthy people across ages. Overall study findings and caveats: Long-lived donors had more naive CD4+ cells and higher diversity than aged donors.

V lost 6 bases, J lost 1 base, and 11 bases stayed unmatched. The germline V gene has CDR1 DFQATT and CDR2 SNEGSKA (reference sequence). This CDR3 comprises 16 residues. Then a second PCR, running roughly 7 to 11 cycles, was carried out with a sample-barcoded 5' primer and a J-beta primer mix. MiXCR, run by TCRdb on the 5' RACE reads, gives a single entry per CDR3 protein. The sample includes about 600,000 distinct CDR3 sequences, roughly 48% seen only once; the top ten take about 26%. This clonotype was observed a few times. What it recognizes is unknown. The rearrangement uses TRBV20-1 and TRBJ2-3; 9 bases align to TRBD1. This sequence was found in a man aged 80 or over in good health. Material: blood. Here the CDR3 reads CSADGTGYFRTDTQYF. The CDR3, as DNA: TGCAGTGCCGACGGGACAGGGTATTTCCGCACAGATACGCAGTATTTT.